This T cell receptor (beta chain) was sequenced for a study of blood T cell repertoires in COVID-19. About the study: Spain, Italy and the United States supplied samples that represented acute and convalescent COVID-19. T cells, B-cell-depleted T cells, or PBMCs provided the cDNA or gDNA that served as material.

In the original analysis: For nucleated cells, counts were estimated from reference gene primer amplification. Method: immunoSEQ multiplex PCR; TCRdb's copy keeps in-frame clones and lacks some. The V and J calls and clone size are taken from that table; D and trimming were inferred from the DNA. The profile shows around 79,000 clones, around 89% of them singletons. This clonotype was sampled from a man between 65 and 85 years old with active or convalescent COVID-19. Sequenced sample: peripheral blood.

The CDR3 here is CASSYITGTGNTEAFF. The DNA of the CDR3 is TGTGCCAGCAGTTATATCACGGGGACAGGGAACACTGAAGCTTTCTTT. This sequence joins TRBV6-5 and TRBJ1-1; TRBD1 matches at 8 bases. The V and J ends lost 3 bases and 1 base, in that order; junction bases with no gene match: 7. Germline-derived CDR1 and CDR2 are MNHEY and SVGAGI. The CDR3 is 16 residues long.